The 31 T cell receptor beta chains below come from one sample, sequenced in a study of cytomegalovirus exposure and HLA in healthy donors. PCR amplification relied on 60 Vbeta primers (plus 13 Jbeta primers). The assay was immunoSEQ multiplex PCR, and TCRdb's table has in-frame clones only and misses some. The sample shows under 200,000 clones, less than 80% of them seen only once. The source material was PBMCs. The receptor source for this set is a man in his forties in good health and CMV-seronegative.

This clone was observed once. This rearrangement joins TRBV10-2 to TRBJ2-7; a possible D gene is TRBD1 (6 bases). In germline, CDR1 is WSHSY, CDR2 SAAADI. V was clipped by 6 bases and J by 0 bases, with 12 bases between them. This CDR3 region has 14 residues. The CDR3 DNA is TGCGCCAGCAGCCGGGACATGAGCTCCTACGAGCAGTACTTC. It is translated as CASSRDMSSYEQYF.

The chain links TRBV30 to TRBJ1-1; D remains ambiguous. This CDR3 is 19 amino acids long. V lost 0 bases, J lost 4 bases, and 27 bases lay in between. Germline CDR1 is GTSNPN and CDR2 is SVGIG (reference sequence). The CDR3 DNA is TGTGCCTGGAGTGTAAGGGCCTGGGCAACGGGGAGGGTGGGCACTGAAGCTTTCTTT. This sequence encodes CAWSVRAWATGRVGTEAFF.

The chain links TRBV5-6 to TRBJ2-6; 7 bases fit TRBD1. This CDR3 has 17 amino acids. With 2 bases clipped from V and 0 bases from J, the junction kept 5 bases outside the gene matches. Germline CDR1 SGHDT, CDR2 YYEEEE. CDR3 bases: TGTGCCAGCAGCTTAGGACAGGCAAGCTCTGGGGCCAACGTCCTGACTTTC. Its protein is CASSLGQASSGANVLTF.

A single count supports this clone. The J gene is TRBJ1-2, the V gene TRBV4-1; D is undetermined. The germline V and J ends were trimmed by 4 bases and 1 base, with 16 bases remaining between them. Germline V gene lookup returns CDR1 MGHRA and CDR2 YSYEKL. There are 16 residues in the CDR3. In nucleotides, the CDR3 is TGCGCCAGCAGCCGGCTCCAGTCCAGATTTAACTATGGCTACACCTTC. This translates into CASSRLQSRFNYGYTF.

The chain links TRBV7-2 to TRBJ1-1, with 7 bases identical to TRBD1. CDR3 size: 13 residues. V was clipped by 7 bases and J by 3 bases; unmatched bases: 5. Germline V gene sequence: CDR1 SGHTA, CDR2 FQGNSA. The CDR3 DNA follows: TGTGCCAGCAAGGGCAGGGGGGACACTGAAGCTTTCTTT. Its protein product is CASKGRGDTEAFF.

This clone has more than one count but fewer than ten. This rearrangement joins TRBV30 to TRBJ2-2, with TRBD1 identical over 7 bases. J lost 1 base, V lost 3 bases, and 8 bases had no gene match. CDR1 is GTSNPN and CDR2 is SVGIG in the germline V gene (reference sequence). The CDR3 runs to 16 residues. Written as DNA, the CDR3 is TGTGCCTGGAGAGCCGAGGGGGCCCAGAACACCGGGGAGCTGTTTTTT. This gives the protein CAWRAEGAQNTGELFF.

The chain couples TRBV10-1 to TRBJ2-5, with D perhaps matching TRBD1 (5 bases). V shed 6 bases and J shed 1 base, with 18 bases lying between them. Germline CDR1 reads WNHNN; CDR2 reads SYGVQD (reference sequence). This CDR3 has 16 amino acids. The CDR3 nucleotides are TGCGCCAGCAGCAGACCTAGACAGACCCGCCAAGAGACCCAGTACTTC. Translating it yields CASSRPRQTRQETQYF.

This sequence joins TRBV7-6 and TRBJ1-4; D is perhaps TRBD1 (5 bases). This CDR3 has 15 residues. Germline CDR1 is SGHVS and CDR2 is FNYEAQ. V lost 3 bases and J lost 7, with 15 bases in between. CDR3 in DNA: TGTGCCAGCAGCTTCTACCGGGACGGGGGTGAAAAACTGTTTTTT. It is translated as CASSFYRDGGEKLFF.

The chain uses TRBV15 and TRBJ2-3; 8 positions agree with TRBD1. Germline V gives CDR1 LNHNV, CDR2 YYDKDF (reference sequence). The CDR3 covers 15 residues. V shed 2 bases, J shed 3 bases, and the junction held 4 bases outside the gene matches. In DNA form, the CDR3 reads TGTGCCACCAGCAGATTCCGACAGGGGACAGATACGCAGTATTTT. It translates to CATSRFRQGTDTQYF.

V usage is TRBV25-1 and J usage is TRBJ1-6; D not resolved. This CDR3 contains 14 residues. V was cut by 4 bases and J by 7 bases, with 11 bases left in between. The germline gives CDR1 MGHDK, CDR2 SYGVNS. The CDR3 spells CASSGPGINSPLHF. CDR3 bases: TGTGCCAGCAGTGGCCCGGGGATAAATTCACCCCTCCACTTT.

This CDR3 is CASSTTMTGFGEKLFF. CDR3 coding DNA: TGCGCCAGCAGCACAACCATGACAGGTTTTGGAGAAAAACTGTTTTTT. The chain joins TRBV5-1 to TRBJ1-4; TRBD1 is a possible D gene (6 bases). The germline CDR1 and CDR2 sequences are SGHRS and YFSETQ. Trimming removed 4 bases at V and 8 bases at J, with 21 bases between. CDR3 length: 16 residues.

J is TRBJ1-1 and V is TRBV7-9; the D gene is possibly TRBD1 (6 bases). The V gene's germline CDR1 is SEHNR and CDR2 FQNEAQ (reference sequence). This CDR3 is 12 amino acids long. The ends were cut back, 5 bases at V and 7 bases at J, with 11 bases in the middle. The CDR3 coding sequence is TGTGCCAGCAGCCCAGGGGAGATTGAAGCTTTCTTT. This translates into CASSPGEIEAFF.

This sequence joins TRBV7-8 and TRBJ2-1; 9 positions agree with TRBD2. After removal of 8 bases from V and 10 bases from J, the junction contained 9 bases not matched to a gene. Germline assignment: CDR1 SGHVS and CDR2 FQNEAQ. The CDR3 runs 13 residues. Here the CDR3 reads CASAGGPFGEQFF. CDR3 bases: TGTGCCAGCGCGGGGGGGCCATTTGGGGAGCAGTTCTTC.

The chain uses TRBV9 and TRBJ2-1; possible D gene TRBD2, 6 bases. The V and J ends lost 0 bases and 6 bases respectively, with 13 bases between them. The CDR3 extends over 15 amino acids. CDR1 SGDLS and CDR2 YYNGEE come from the germline V gene. The CDR3 DNA follows: TGTGCCAGCAGCGTAGTCGGGGGAAACGGCAATGAGCAGTTCTTC. Protein sequence: CASSVVGGNGNEQFF.

V is TRBV18 and J is TRBJ2-7, with 9 bases aligning to TRBD1. Germline V CDR1 and CDR2: KGHSH, LQKENI. This CDR3 is 14 amino acids long. V was pared by 3 bases and J by 5 bases, with 5 bases of the junction left unmatched. CDR3 amino acids: CASSPGTGFDEQYF. For the CDR3, the DNA is TGTGCCAGCTCACCCGGGACAGGGTTTGACGAGCAGTACTTC.

V gene TRBV2 combines with J gene TRBJ2-3; 12 nucleotides align to TRBD2. The CDR3 loop spans 16 amino acids. Germline trimming cut 0 bases from V and 4 bases from J; bases unmatched to any gene: 2. Germline V CDR1 and CDR2: SNHLY, FYNNEI. CDR3 in DNA: TGTGCCAGCAGTGAAGCCCCTAGCGGGGGGGCAGATACGCAGTATTTT. Its protein product is CASSEAPSGGADTQYF.

The J gene is TRBJ1-6, the V gene TRBV28; the D is unclear. V lost 3 bases and J lost 4, with 4 bases in between. CDR1 and CDR2 (germline): MDHEN, SYDVKM. This CDR3 has 13 residues. CDR3 in amino acids: CASSLQYNSPLHF. In nucleotides, the CDR3 is TGTGCCAGCAGTTTGCAGTATAATTCACCCCTCCACTTT.

This chain links TRBV6-1 with TRBJ1-2; D is uncertain. CDR1 is MNHNS and CDR2 is SASEGT in the germline V gene. The CDR3 has 13 residues. The V gene lost 0 bases and the J gene lost 4 bases, with 6 bases spanning the gap. The CDR3 sequence: CASSEAGSYGYTF. The CDR3 region has the DNA TGTGCCAGCAGTGAAGCAGGGAGCTATGGCTACACCTTC.

The rearrangement links TRBV28 to TRBJ1-1; D possibly corresponds to TRBD1 (6 bases). The CDR3 has 15 residues. V lost 3 bases and J lost 3, with 14 bases in between. The germline V gene encodes CDR1 MDHEN and CDR2 SYDVKM. The CDR3 region is CASSFSRGLYTEAFF. In nucleotides, the CDR3 is TGTGCCAGCAGTTTCTCGAGGGGGTTATACACTGAAGCTTTCTTT.

The genes are TRBV4-3 and TRBJ2-5; TRBD2 matches 7 bases. The V gene end was trimmed by 0 bases and the J gene end by 7 bases; junction bases not matched to a gene: 14. The CDR3 contains 17 residues. CDR1 is LGHNA and CDR2 is YSLEER in the germline V gene. The CDR3: CASSQDRDGGREGTQYF. The CDR3 coding sequence is TGCGCCAGCAGCCAAGATAGGGACGGGGGGAGGGAGGGGACCCAGTACTTC.

This clone was detected only a few times. The V gene is TRBV7-3, the J gene TRBJ2-2, with D perhaps matching TRBD1 (6 bases). Germline values: CDR1 SGHTA, CDR2 FQGTGA. The CDR3 consists of 15 residues. Trimming removed 4 bases at V and 0 bases at J, with 9 bases between. Here the CDR3 reads CASSSDRSNTGELFF. The DNA of the CDR3 is TGTGCCAGCAGCTCCGACAGGTCGAACACCGGGGAGCTGTTTTTT.

The chain employs TRBV27 and TRBJ1-2, with TRBD1 matching 7 bases. Trimming took 6 bases from V and 7 from J; bases not matched to a gene: 11. There are 14 residues in the CDR3. In germline, CDR1 is MNHEY, CDR2 SMNVEV (reference sequence). CDR3 sequence reads: CASRTGQPFGGYTF. CDR3 coding DNA: TGTGCCAGCAGGACGGGACAGCCCTTTGGTGGCTACACCTTC.

The table lists this clone with a few counts. The chain joins TRBV6-6 to TRBJ2-5, with TRBD1 identical over 7 bases. V gave up 2 bases and J gave up 4 bases; unmatched junction bases: 4. The CDR3 consists of 14 residues. The germline CDR1 and CDR2 sequences are MNHNY and SVGAGI (reference sequence). This chain's CDR3 is CASSYGTEGETQYF. As DNA, the CDR3 is TGTGCCAGCAGTTACGGGACAGAAGGAGAGACCCAGTACTTC.

The genes are TRBV5-1 and TRBJ2-5; a possible D gene is TRBD2 (5 bases). Per germline, CDR1 SGHRS and CDR2 YFSETQ. V dropped 0 bases and J dropped 4 bases, with 19 bases sitting between them. This CDR3 comprises 17 residues. CDR3 in DNA: TGCGCCAGCAGCTTGGACCCCGCGGGCTCTTCTACAGAGACCCAGTACTTC. It specifies CASSLDPAGSSTETQYF.

The chain couples TRBV5-5 to TRBJ2-2; D is possibly TRBD1 (6 bases). The CDR3 covers 15 residues. Germline values: CDR1 SGHKS, CDR2 YYEKEE (reference sequence). The V gene lost 1 base and the J gene lost 0 bases, with 7 bases spanning the gap. In DNA, the CDR3 is TGTGCCAGCAGCTTGAGGGGGACGAACACCGGGGAGCTGTTTTTT. Protein sequence: CASSLRGTNTGELFF. The full variable domain, rest sourced from reference TRBV5-5 and TRBJ2-2, is DAGVTQSPTHLIKTRGQQVTLRCSPISGHKSVSWYQQVLGQGPQFIFQYYEKEERGRGNFPDRFSARQFPNYSSELNVNALLLGDSALYLCASSLRGTNTGELFFGEGSRLTVL.

This chain joins TRBV6-1 and TRBJ1-1; TRBD1 agrees at 10 bases. CDR3 size: 17 residues. Germline trimming cut 4 bases from V and 2 bases from J; bases unmatched to any gene: 10. In germline, CDR1 is MNHNS, CDR2 SASEGT. This CDR3 is CASSALSGTGANTEAFF. The CDR3 coding sequence is TGTGCCAGCAGTGCTCTTTCCGGGACAGGGGCTAACACTGAAGCTTTCTTT.

This chain joins TRBV29-1 and TRBJ1-2; D is undetermined. The CDR3 is made up of 13 amino acids. Germline loops: CDR1 SQVTM, CDR2 ANQGSEA. V lost 4 bases and J 0 bases, leaving 9 bases between the germline ends. The CDR3 sequence: CSVVSGANYGYTF. CDR3 coding DNA: TGCAGCGTTGTATCCGGTGCTAACTATGGCTACACCTTC.

V and J are TRBV7-9 and TRBJ1-4; tentative D call: TRBD1 (6 bases). The germline CDR1 and CDR2 sequences are SEHNR and FQNEAQ (reference sequence). The CDR3 runs 15 residues. The V and J ends lost 5 bases and 0 bases respectively, with 10 bases between them. The CDR3 DNA sequence: TGTGCCAGCAGCAAACAGGGTTCAACTAATGAAAAACTGTTTTTT. Amino acids: CASSKQGSTNEKLFF.

The genes are TRBV2 and TRBJ1-4; perhaps TRBD1 as D (6 bases). The CDR3 covers 14 residues. Trimming took off 4 bases at V and 10 bases at J, with 16 bases between the two ends. Germline CDR1 reads SNHLY; CDR2 reads FYNNEI. The CDR3 loop is CASSGQGWGAKLFF. The CDR3 nucleotides read TGTGCCAGCAGTGGGCAGGGGTGGGGAGCAAAACTGTTTTTT.

The chain employs TRBV7-8 and TRBJ1-5; a weak D match, TRBD1 (5 bases). There are 17 residues in the CDR3. CDR1 is SGHVS, CDR2 FQNEAQ, per germline. V was clipped by 1 base and J by 1 base, with 14 bases between them. The CDR3 nucleotides are TGTGCCAGCAGCTTAGGGCGGACGGGGGGAAGCAATCAGCCCCAGCATTTT. Its translation: CASSLGRTGGSNQPQHF.

This rearrangement joins TRBV14 to TRBJ1-1, with 7 bases identical to TRBD1. CDR3 length: 16 residues. V gave up 4 bases and J gave up 0 bases; unmatched junction bases: 8. Germline V gene sequence: CDR1 SGHDN, CDR2 FVKESK. The CDR3 DNA is TGTGCCAGCAGCCGCCGGGACAGATTTATGAACACTGAAGCTTTCTTT. This sequence encodes CASSRRDRFMNTEAFF.